This record concerns one TCR beta chain sequence. Its target is not known. Trimming removed 4 bases from V and 8 bases from J, with 14 bases in between. This CDR3 has 13 amino acids. Germline V gene lookup returns CDR1 SGDLS and CDR2 YYNGEE. The entry originates in a study of beta chain features in type 1 diabetes. Study-wide findings and caveats: The similarity of naive, central memory and Treg TCRB repertoires appeared greater among patients than among healthy donors.

Expressed TCRB transcripts were sequenced because the isolated RNA had all been reverse transcribed beforehand. The protocol was immunoSEQ multiplex PCR, while the TCRdb copy is restricted to in-frame clones and leaves out a portion. The profile shows hundreds of thousands of clones, roughly 14% of them singletons. The source material was naive CD4+ T cells from blood. The clonotype originates from a man younger than 40 in good health. The chain has TRBV9 and TRBJ2-3, with D tentatively TRBD1 or TRBD2 (5 bases each). The CDR3 DNA reads TGTGCCAGCAGCACTCAACTAGACAGTACGCAGTATTTT. It encodes CASSTQLDSTQYF. Complete variable domain (other parts from reference TRBV9 and TRBJ2-3): DSGVTQTPKHLITATGQRVTLRCSPRSGDLSVYWYQQSLDQGLQFLIQYYNGEERAKGNILERFSAQQFPDLHSELNLSSLELGDSALYFCASSTQLDSTQYFGPGTRLTVL.